This T cell receptor beta chain was recovered during a study of shared clonotypes between healthy human individuals (dated by TCRdb to the early 2020s). In the study overall: A couple of women and a few men aged 18 to 49 years were included in the cohort. To estimate repertoire size and how much clonotype sharing occurs between individuals, the study deeply sequenced the blood TCR repertoires of several healthy adults. Between about 0.94 and 8.9 billion PBMCs per donor were obtained by leukapheresis. Different laboratories and diverse techniques were used to prepare libraries and sequence TCR repertoires, to increase sequencing depth and limit assay-specific biases. For each donor, three plates each were used for CD4 naive and CD4 memory, two plates were used for CD8 naive, and one plate was used for CD8 memory.

A word on this clone: Its antigen is not yet known. Base quality data are lacking; no much larger clone is found one base away.

What the research found in general, with its limitations: Even with the large sequencing depth, rarefaction of the sorted-subset datasets indicated that sequencing was incomplete. Across four donors, approximately 4.6% of naive CD4, roughly 3.3% of naive CD8, roughly 2.3% of memory CD4, and roughly 0.41% of memory CD8 clonotypes were shared. Compared with non-shared clonotypes, clonotypes shared by all four sorted-subset donors had higher generation probabilities. Because the study included a small number of donors, the genetic and exposure-history diversity represented was limited. Estimated clonotype richness was generally larger for naive than for memory subsets. Sampling was restricted to blood, and TCR repertoires in tissue are likely to differ from TCR repertoires in blood. Based on pairwise subsampling, the degree of clonotype sharing among donors was expected to be affected by sequencing depth.

Measured from the cysteine to the phenylalanine, the CDR3 is 15 residues long. The CDR3 DNA has 45 bases and is translated from base 1. V has 3 bases trimmed and J has 7 bases trimmed; junction bases matching no gene number 9. From the germline V gene (reference sequence), CDR1 is MNHEY and CDR2 is SMNVEV. Using the deep immunoSEQ assay, multiplex PCR amplified TCR CDR3 regions from genomic DNA. Extracted genomic DNA from each cell subset was distributed evenly across all wells of several immunoSEQ 96-well plates, and each plate was treated as a replicate. For sorted subsets, each replicate PCR was loaded with 200 ng genomic DNA, equivalent to about 33,000 T cell genomes. Purified libraries were quantified with a Qubit 3.0 fluorometer, sized on a Bioanalyzer 2100, and re-quantified with the KAPA Library Quantification kit. Every immunoSEQ 96-well plate was sequenced on a dedicated single-read 150-cycle Illumina NextSeq 550 flow cell. The paper's data handling went like this. Because the immunoSEQ output held only junctional sequences and lacked quality scores, the filtering could not match the filtering applied to full-length reads. Sequences were annotated with PyIR, a Python wrapper for IgBLAST v1.9, and V/J genes and CDR3 were assigned using IMGT germline references. Reads were filtered out if the reads had weak V/J assignments (E-value above 1e-6), no CDR3, stop codons, out-of-frame junctions, or ambiguous translated residues. A V3J clonotype was defined by an identical inferred V gene, J gene, and CDR3 amino acid sequence. Percentage overlap between repertoires was computed as shared unique clonotypes divided by the size of the smaller repertoire. Three approaches were used to assess repertoire richness: RTK rarefaction, the Chao1 estimator, and Recon v2.1 estimates of unobserved clonotypes. For all TCRbeta clonotypes obtained by the gDNA method from a few donors, generation probabilities were computed with OLGA. Held by TCRdb, this immuneACCESS table contains in-frame sequences only and omits some clones. Under half of the omission traces to an unresolved V gene where checked; the cause of the rest is unknown. V, J and clone size are taken as reported in that table, and D and trimming were inferred from the DNA itself. The table for this sample lists 2 million to 2.5 million clones; more than 80% of them were counted only once. The top ten constitute 0.3% to 0.4% of the sample.

The donors were healthy, HIV-negative adults with no recently reported acute infections or vaccinations. All donors were Caucasian adults living in Nashville, Tennessee, USA. CD4+ T cells were enriched by magnetic negative selection; naive cells were then positively selected on CD45RA, and the negative fraction formed the memory subset. Blood was obtained by leukapheresis, after which PBMCs were separated by Ficoll-Histopaque density gradient centrifugation and cryopreserved in liquid nitrogen vapor phase. Analytical flow cytometry was used to check the purity and quantity of every magnetically sorted T cell population. Each sorted fraction had its genomic DNA isolated and then quantified by UV absorbance on a Nanodrop 2000c.

The sequencing input was naive CD4+ T cells from PBMCs. The meaning of the sample's cell subset or site label: CD45RA+ positively selected. This receptor was obtained from a man aged 18 to 30 in good health. Some clones in this sample may be carry-over from other donors' samples. The chain couples TRBV27 to TRBJ2-7; 10 nucleotides in the junction match TRBD2. The CDR3 region reads CASSFVLAGAGEQYF. In nucleotides, the sequence is TGTGCCAGCAGTTTTGTGCTAGCGGGAGCGGGAGAGCAGTACTTC.